The 15 T cell receptor beta chains presented below share a single source sample, sequenced in a study of shared clonotypes between healthy human individuals (TCRdb year 2020). Libraries were prepared through the immunoSEQ multiplex PCR assay. The clones in this table, taken by TCRdb from immuneACCESS, are in-frame only. Not every clone is retained; where verified, under half of the shortfall comes from an unresolved V gene, and the cause of the rest is unknown. In this sample the table shows hundreds of thousands of clones, 85% to 95% of which occur a single time. Approximately 0.11% of the sample is taken by the ten largest. CD8 naive samples were obtained by positive selection for CCR7 among CD45RO-negative cells, yielding a CD45RA+CCR7+ population from which TemRA cells were excluded. The sequenced material came from naive CD8+ T cells sorted from blood. What this sample's cell subset or site label stands for: CD45RA+CCR7+. All receptors derive from a woman aged 25 to 39 in good health.

V is TRBV19 and J is TRBJ2-2; possibly TRBD1 for D (6 bases). Germline V gives CDR1 LNHDA, CDR2 SQIVND (reference sequence). This CDR3 is built from 15 residues. Trimming stripped 9 bases from V and 3 bases from J, with 17 bases between. CDR3 sequence reads: CASAWGQGHTGELFF. The CDR3 nucleotides read TGTGCCAGCGCCTGGGGGCAGGGGCACACCGGGGAGCTGTTTTTT.

The chain joins TRBV7-9 to TRBJ2-1; TRBD2 matches at 11 bases. With V trimmed by 4 bases and J by 4 bases, 3 bases remained unmatched. The CDR3 consists of 15 residues. The germline gives CDR1 SEHNR, CDR2 FQNEAQ (reference sequence). In nucleotides, the CDR3 is TGTGCCAGCAGCTCGACTAGCGGGGAGTACAATGAGCAGTTCTTC. As protein: CASSSTSGEYNEQFF.

The rearrangement joins TRBV5-8 to TRBJ2-1; D is undetermined. CDR1 SGHTS and CDR2 YDEGEE come from the germline V gene. The CDR3 consists of 13 residues. Trimming shortened V by 3 bases and J by 3 bases, and 7 bases separated the two germline ends. The CDR3 protein is CASSWDSYNEQFF. The CDR3 DNA is TGTGCCAGCAGCTGGGATAGCTACAATGAGCAGTTCTTC.

CDR3 DNA: TGTGCCAGCAGCTTCCAGGGTGTCGAGCAGTACTTC. Translated, it gives CASSFQGVEQYF. The chain joins TRBV13 to TRBJ2-7; D perhaps matches TRBD1 (5 bases). Trimming stripped 3 bases from V and 6 bases from J, with 9 bases between. In germline, CDR1 is PRHDT, CDR2 FYEKMQ (reference sequence). The length of the CDR3 is 12 residues.

The chain links TRBV27 to TRBJ1-5, with D possibly matching TRBD1 (5 bases). CDR1 and CDR2 (germline): MNHEY, SMNVEV (reference sequence). V was clipped by 0 bases and J by 5 bases, with 11 bases between them. CDR3 length: 15 amino acids. The CDR3 sequence: CASSLSMGVYQPQHF. The CDR3 region has the DNA TGTGCCAGCAGTTTATCAATGGGGGTGTATCAGCCCCAGCATTTT.

A note on this clone: The sample carries other DNA sequences with the same CDR3. V and J are TRBV11-2 and TRBJ2-7; 11 bases agree with TRBD1. V gave up 4 bases and J gave up 4 bases; unmatched junction bases: 3. The germline gives CDR1 SGHAT, CDR2 FQNNGV. The CDR3 extends over 14 amino acids. Written as DNA, the CDR3 is TGTGCCAGCAGCTCGGGGACAGGGGGTTACGAGCAGTACTTC. It is translated as CASSSGTGGYEQYF.

This sequence joins TRBV27 and TRBJ2-7; no clear D gene. The CDR3 sequence is 15 residues long. In germline, CDR1 is MNHEY, CDR2 SMNVEV (reference sequence). V lost 5 bases to trimming and J lost 0 bases, with 14 bases between them. The CDR3 protein is CASSPYPLSSYEQYF. The CDR3 DNA is TGTGCCAGCAGTCCGTACCCACTTAGCTCCTACGAGCAGTACTTC.

The J gene is TRBJ1-5, the V gene TRBV7-2, with TRBD1 matching 7 bases. This CDR3 region has 15 residues. V lost 3 bases and J lost 0; bases outside the gene matches: 2. CDR1 is SGHTA and CDR2 is FQGNSA in the germline V gene. The CDR3 spells CASSFTGASNQPQHF. CDR3 sequence (DNA): TGTGCCAGCAGCTTTACAGGGGCTAGCAATCAGCCCCAGCATTTT.

The chain joins TRBV6-6 to TRBJ1-2; D might be TRBD1 (5 bases). Germline-derived CDR1 and CDR2 are MNHNY and SVGAGI (reference sequence). The CDR3 is 14 amino acids. The V end was cut by 4 bases, the J end by 3 bases, with 12 bases between. CDR3 DNA sequence: TGTGCCAGCAGTTTTCTTTCAGGGCACTATGGCTACACCTTC. Its protein is CASSFLSGHYGYTF.

This clone was recorded only once. The V and J genes are TRBV28 and TRBJ2-2; TRBD2 might be the D (6 bases). The CDR3 extends over 15 amino acids. Trimming shortened V by 4 bases and J by 6 bases, and 15 bases separated the two germline ends. The germline V gene encodes CDR1 MDHEN and CDR2 SYDVKM. The CDR3, as DNA: TGTGCCAGCAGTTCAACGACTAGGTTCTCCGGGGAGCTGTTTTTT. This encodes CASSSTTRFSGELFF.

The chain links TRBV19 to TRBJ2-1; TRBD2 aligns across 8 bases. V lost 0 bases to trimming and J lost 1 base; unmatched junction nucleotides: 2. The CDR3 is 16 amino acids. Germline V lookup: CDR1 LNHDA, CDR2 SQIVND (reference sequence). DNA for the CDR3: TGTGCCAGTAGTATAGAAGGCGGGGGGTCCTACAATGAGCAGTTCTTC. Translated, it gives CASSIEGGGSYNEQFF.

This rearrangement joins TRBV27 to TRBJ2-1; unclear D gene. Trimming cost V 2 bases and J 6 bases, with 11 bases left between them. The CDR3 loop spans 14 amino acids. Germline CDR1 reads MNHEY; CDR2 reads SMNVEV (reference sequence). The CDR3 sequence: CASSLLGLGNEQFF. CDR3 nucleotides: TGTGCCAGCAGTTTACTAGGGCTAGGCAATGAGCAGTTCTTC.

The chain combines TRBV30 with TRBJ1-5, with TRBD1 as a possible D gene (5 bases). CDR1 is GTSNPN, CDR2 SVGIG, per germline (reference sequence). Trimming took 4 bases from V and 5 from J, leaving 12 bases between them. This CDR3 region has 13 residues. The CDR3 here is CAWNTAGYQPQHF. CDR3 sequence (DNA): TGTGCCTGGAACACGGCAGGGTATCAGCCCCAGCATTTT.

V and J are TRBV6-5 and TRBJ2-7, with TRBD2 matching 9 bases. V lost 7 bases and J lost 4; bases outside the gene matches: 5. Germline-derived CDR1 and CDR2 are MNHEY and SVGAGI. This CDR3 has 13 amino acids. In DNA form, the CDR3 reads TGTGCCAGCAAAACTAGCGGGCGGTACGAGCAGTACTTC. Translating gives CASKTSGRYEQYF.

V and J are TRBV27 and TRBJ2-1, with 9 nucleotides matching TRBD1. The CDR3 is 15 amino acids. Unmatched junction bases numbered 2, after V lost 0 bases and J lost 5 bases. Per germline, CDR1 MNHEY and CDR2 SMNVEV (reference sequence). The CDR3 DNA follows: TGTGCCAGCAGTTTATCGTGGACAGGGGACAATGAGCAGTTCTTC. It is translated as CASSLSWTGDNEQFF.